A selection of T cell receptor beta chains follows, all from one sample in a study of cytomegalovirus exposure and HLA in healthy donors. This table comes from immunoSEQ multiplex PCR, and its TCRdb copy is limited to in-frame clones, with some not included. The sample consists of almost 95,000 clones, 55% to 75% of them appearing once. Sequenced input: PBMCs. The receptors stem from a man aged 50 or older in good health and CMV-seronegative. Both conserved end residues are part of each CDR3. D genes are given only for firm matches. Size is stated for part of the rows, as once, few or many counts, or as a class when the clone is expanded.

j_call	d_call	v_call	clone_size	cdr3_nt	cdr3_aa
TRBJ2-3	TRBD2	TRBV5-1	NA	TGCGCCAGCAGACGAAGACTAGCTTCGGATACGCAGTATTTT	CASRRRLASDTQYF
TRBJ2-1	TRBD2	TRBV27	NA	TGTGCCAGCAGTTTCGGGGGGGGACTAGCGGTTTACAATGAGCAGTTCTTC	CASSFGGGLAVYNEQFF
TRBJ1-1	NA	TRBV4-2	few	TGTGCCAGCAGCCAAGATCGTCCCGGGACACTTAGGAACACTGAAGCTTTCTTT	CASSQDRPGTLRNTEAFF
TRBJ2-3	NA	TRBV12-5	few	TGTGCTAGTGGTCTCACTAGCAGGGGCACAGATACGCAGTATTTT	CASGLTSRGTDTQYF
TRBJ2-5	TRBD2	TRBV7-3	NA	TGTGCCAGCAGCCCTACTGGGGGGGTGTGGGAGACCCAGTACTTC	CASSPTGGVWETQYF
TRBJ1-2	NA	TRBV7-9	NA	TGTGCCAGCAGCTTATATTTTTCGACAGCCCATGGCTACACCTTC	CASSLYFSTAHGYTF
TRBJ1-2	NA	TRBV2	NA	TGTGCCAGCCGGGACAACTTCTATGGCTACACCTTC	CASRDNFYGYTF
TRBJ1-5	NA	TRBV27	once	TGTGCCAGCAGTTTCTCCTCCGCGAATAGCAATCAGCCCCAGCATTTT	CASSFSSANSNQPQHF
TRBJ1-5	NA	TRBV5-1	once	TGCGCCAGCAGCTTGAATTCCGATCAGCCCCAGCATTTT	CASSLNSDQPQHF
TRBJ1-2	NA	TRBV4-3	NA	TGCGCCAGCAGCCTAGGGATGGGGGCGGGCTATGGCTACACCTTC	CASSLGMGAGYGYTF
TRBJ2-3	NA	TRBV13	NA	TGTGCCAGCAGCTTAGGGAGGGCTAATACGCAGTATTTT	CASSLGRANTQYF
TRBJ2-1	TRBD2	TRBV5-1	NA	TGCGCCAGCAGCTCGCGGGGGGCAAGTGTTCAGGGCGAGCAGTTCTTC	CASSSRGASVQGEQFF
TRBJ2-5	NA	TRBV18	NA	TGTGCCAGCTCACCACGGAGACAGCAAATTTGGTACCAAGAGACCCAGTACTTC	CASSPRRQQIWYQETQYF
TRBJ2-1	NA	TRBV6-4	NA	TGTGCCAGCAGTGACTCCGAACAGGGCAATGAGCAGTTCTTC	CASSDSEQGNEQFF
TRBJ2-5	TRBD2	TRBV5-1	NA	TGCGCCAGCAGCTTTATAGCGGGAGGGCCGATCGAGACCCAGTACTTC	CASSFIAGGPIETQYF
TRBJ2-6	TRBD1	TRBV2	NA	TGTGCCAGCAGTGCTGGGACAGGGAAATCAGGGGCCAACGTCCTGACTTTC	CASSAGTGKSGANVLTF
TRBJ2-5	NA	TRBV13	few	TGTGCCAGCAGCTTTTCGATGACAAGGCCGGAGACCCAGTACTTC	CASSFSMTRPETQYF
TRBJ2-1	TRBD2	TRBV30	NA	TGTGCCTTCACCCAGGCCCGGACTAGCGGGGGGCCCTTGGGCTCCTACAATGAGCAGTTCTTC	CAFTQARTSGGPLGSYNEQFF
TRBJ1-2	NA	TRBV5-4	NA	TGTGCCAGCAGCTTGGCCGGGGACACGGCATATGGCTACACCTTC	CASSLAGDTAYGYTF
TRBJ1-1	TRBD1	TRBV30	NA	TGTGCCTGGGGAACAGGGGCCTGGAACACTGAAGCTTTCTTT	CAWGTGAWNTEAFF
TRBJ1-2	TRBD1	TRBV4-1	NA	TGCGCCAGCAGCCATAGAGGGGGCGCGCGGGTCGGCGGCTACACCTTC	CASSHRGGARVGGYTF
TRBJ2-5	TRBD1	TRBV19	NA	TGTGCCAGTAATCGACAGGGAACAGAGACCCAGTACTTC	CASNRQGTETQYF
TRBJ1-2	TRBD1	TRBV5-1	few	TGCGCCAGCAGCGGATGGGACAGGGGGGACGGCTACACCTTC	CASSGWDRGDGYTF
TRBJ1-3	NA	TRBV2	NA	TGTGCCAGCAGGTATTACTCTGGAAACACCATATATTTT	CASRYYSGNTIYF
TRBJ1-1	NA	TRBV4-2	NA	TGTGCCAGCAGCCAAGCCAAAGGTGGACAAGAGAACACTGAAGCTTTCTTT	CASSQAKGGQENTEAFF
TRBJ2-5	NA	TRBV11-1	NA	TGTGCCAGCAGCTTGGGGCGGGGCCTTACCCCTCAAGAGACCCAGTACTTC	CASSLGRGLTPQETQYF
TRBJ1-1	NA	TRBV7-3	NA	TGTGCCAGCAGCTTAAGTCGACAGAACATGAACACTGAAGCTTTCTTT	CASSLSRQNMNTEAFF
TRBJ1-2	NA	TRBV2	NA	TGTGCCAGCAGTGGACAGGCTATGGACTATGGCTACACCTTC	CASSGQAMDYGYTF
TRBJ2-2	NA	TRBV27	NA	TGTGCCAGCAGAAACGTCACTAGGAACACCGGGGAGCTGTTTTTT	CASRNVTRNTGELFF
TRBJ1-2	TRBD1	TRBV6-1	NA	TGTGCCAGCAGTGAAGTTGGGACAGGGGGCCGTGGCTACACCTTC	CASSEVGTGGRGYTF
TRBJ1-1	NA	TRBV18	NA	TGTGCCAGCTCACCACCCCGGGATGGTTATGAAGCTTTCTTT	CASSPPRDGYEAFF
TRBJ2-7	TRBD2	TRBV7-2	NA	TGTGCCAGCAGCCCCCAGGGAGGGCGGGGGGACGAGCAGTACTTC	CASSPQGGRGDEQYF
TRBJ1-1	TRBD1	TRBV5-1	NA	TGCGCCAGCAGCTTGGGGGACAGGGTGAACACTGAAGCTTTCTTT	CASSLGDRVNTEAFF
TRBJ2-2	NA	TRBV30	NA	TGTGCCTGGAGACTCTCACTGAACACCGGGGAGCTGTTTTTT	CAWRLSLNTGELFF
TRBJ1-1	NA	TRBV10-3	NA	TGTGCCATGAGCAGGGATGCCTTCACTGAAGCTTTCTTT	CAMSRDAFTEAFF
TRBJ1-1	NA	TRBV4-2	NA	TGTGCCAGCAGCCAGGGGAAAGGAGGGTTAATGAACACTGAAGCTTTCTTT	CASSQGKGGLMNTEAFF
TRBJ2-1	NA	TRBV15	NA	TGTGCCACCAGGCTGGGTTACTGGAGCTCCTACAATGAGCAGTTCTTC	CATRLGYWSSYNEQFF
TRBJ2-1	TRBD2	TRBV5-1	NA	TGCGCCAGCAGCCGGGGACTAGCGGGAGTTTATGAGCAGTTCTTC	CASSRGLAGVYEQFF